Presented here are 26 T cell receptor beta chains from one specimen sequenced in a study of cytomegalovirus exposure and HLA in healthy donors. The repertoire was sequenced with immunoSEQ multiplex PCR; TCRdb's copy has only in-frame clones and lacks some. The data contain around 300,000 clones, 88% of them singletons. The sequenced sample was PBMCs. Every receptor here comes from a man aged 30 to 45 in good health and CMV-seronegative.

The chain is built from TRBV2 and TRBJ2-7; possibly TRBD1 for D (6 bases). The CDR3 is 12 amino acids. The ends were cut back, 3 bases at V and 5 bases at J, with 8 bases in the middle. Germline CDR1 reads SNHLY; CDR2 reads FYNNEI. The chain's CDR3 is CASSDRGHEQYF. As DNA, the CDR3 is TGTGCCAGCAGTGACAGGGGCCACGAGCAGTACTTC.

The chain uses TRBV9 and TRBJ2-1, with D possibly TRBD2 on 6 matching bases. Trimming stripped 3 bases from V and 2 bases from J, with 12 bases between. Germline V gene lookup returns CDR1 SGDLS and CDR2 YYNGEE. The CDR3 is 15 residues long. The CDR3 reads CASSARAGPYNEQFF. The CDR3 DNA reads TGTGCCAGCAGCGCCCGCGCGGGGCCCTACAATGAGCAGTTCTTC. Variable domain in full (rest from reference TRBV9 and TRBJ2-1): DSGVTQTPKHLITATGQRVTLRCSPRSGDLSVYWYQQSLDQGLQFLIQYYNGEERAKGNILERFSAQQFPDLHSELNLSSLELGDSALYFCASSARAGPYNEQFFGPGTRLTVL.

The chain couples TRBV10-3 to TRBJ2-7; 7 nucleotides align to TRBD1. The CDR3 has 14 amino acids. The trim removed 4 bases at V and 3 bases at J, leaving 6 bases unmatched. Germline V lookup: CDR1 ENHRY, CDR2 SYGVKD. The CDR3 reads CAISGGTANYEQYF. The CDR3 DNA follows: TGTGCCATCAGTGGGGGGACAGCCAACTACGAGCAGTACTTC.

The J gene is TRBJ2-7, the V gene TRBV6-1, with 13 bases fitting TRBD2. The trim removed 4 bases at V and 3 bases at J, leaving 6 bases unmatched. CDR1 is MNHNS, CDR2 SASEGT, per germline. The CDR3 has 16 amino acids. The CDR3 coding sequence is TGTGCCAGCAGTGCAACTGGACTAGCGGGGGTCTACGAGCAGTACTTC. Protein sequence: CASSATGLAGVYEQYF.

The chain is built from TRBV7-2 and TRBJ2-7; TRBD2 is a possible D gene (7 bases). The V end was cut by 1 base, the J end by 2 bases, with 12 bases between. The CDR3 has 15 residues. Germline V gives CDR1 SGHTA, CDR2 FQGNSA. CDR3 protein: CASSLGGGPTYEQYF. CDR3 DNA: TGTGCCAGCAGCTTAGGCGGGGGCCCGACCTACGAGCAGTACTTC.

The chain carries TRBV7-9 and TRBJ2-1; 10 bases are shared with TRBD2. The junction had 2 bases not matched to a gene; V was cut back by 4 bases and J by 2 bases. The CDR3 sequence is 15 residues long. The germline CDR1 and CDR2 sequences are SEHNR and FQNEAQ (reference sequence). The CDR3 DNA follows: TGTGCCAGCAGCTATAGCGGGGGGACCTACAATGAGCAGTTCTTC. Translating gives CASSYSGGTYNEQFF.

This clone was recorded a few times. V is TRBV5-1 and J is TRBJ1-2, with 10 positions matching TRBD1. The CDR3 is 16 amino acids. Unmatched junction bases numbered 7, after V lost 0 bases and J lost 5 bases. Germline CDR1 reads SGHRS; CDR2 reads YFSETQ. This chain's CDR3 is CASSLDSTGGSYGYTF. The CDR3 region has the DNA TGCGCCAGCAGCTTGGACTCGACAGGGGGCTCGTATGGCTACACCTTC.

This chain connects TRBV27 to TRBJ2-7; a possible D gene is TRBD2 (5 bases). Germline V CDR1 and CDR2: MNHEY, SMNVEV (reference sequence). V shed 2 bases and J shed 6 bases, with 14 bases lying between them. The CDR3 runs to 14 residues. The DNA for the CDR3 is TGTGCCAGCAGTTTAGGCTCCGGAGGTAGCGAGCAGTACTTC. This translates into CASSLGSGGSEQYF.

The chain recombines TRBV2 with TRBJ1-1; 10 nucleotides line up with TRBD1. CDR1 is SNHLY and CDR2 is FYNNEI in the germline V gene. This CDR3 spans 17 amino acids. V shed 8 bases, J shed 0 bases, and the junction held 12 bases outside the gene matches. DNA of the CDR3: TGTGCCAGCTCTTATCCCGGGACAGGGGACTTGAACACTGAAGCTTTCTTT. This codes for CASSYPGTGDLNTEAFF.

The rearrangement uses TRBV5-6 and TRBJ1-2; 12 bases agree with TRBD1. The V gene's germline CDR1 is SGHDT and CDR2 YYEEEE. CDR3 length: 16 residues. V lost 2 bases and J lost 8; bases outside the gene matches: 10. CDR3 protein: CASSFGTGGRGYGYTF. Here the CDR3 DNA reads TGTGCCAGCAGCTTCGGGACAGGGGGCCGGGGGTACGGCTACACCTTC.

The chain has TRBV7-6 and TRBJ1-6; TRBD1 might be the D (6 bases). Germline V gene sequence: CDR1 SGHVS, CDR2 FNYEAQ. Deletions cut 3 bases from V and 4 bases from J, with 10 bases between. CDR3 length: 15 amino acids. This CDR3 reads CASSLQTGYNSPLHF. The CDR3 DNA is TGTGCCAGCAGCTTGCAAACAGGGTATAATTCACCCCTCCACTTT.

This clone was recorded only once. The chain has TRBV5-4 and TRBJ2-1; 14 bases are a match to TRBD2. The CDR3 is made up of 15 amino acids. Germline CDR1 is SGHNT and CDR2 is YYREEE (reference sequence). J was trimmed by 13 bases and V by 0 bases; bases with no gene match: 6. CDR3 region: CASSLARTSGGQQFF. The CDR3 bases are TGTGCCAGCAGCTTGGCCCGGACTAGCGGGGGGCAACAGTTCTTC.

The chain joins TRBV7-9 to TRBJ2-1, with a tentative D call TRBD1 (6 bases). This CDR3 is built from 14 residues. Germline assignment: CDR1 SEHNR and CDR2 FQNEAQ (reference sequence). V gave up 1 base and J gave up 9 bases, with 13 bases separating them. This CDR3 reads CASSLVRGIGEQFF. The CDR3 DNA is TGTGCCAGCAGCTTAGTTAGGGGGATAGGTGAGCAGTTCTTC.

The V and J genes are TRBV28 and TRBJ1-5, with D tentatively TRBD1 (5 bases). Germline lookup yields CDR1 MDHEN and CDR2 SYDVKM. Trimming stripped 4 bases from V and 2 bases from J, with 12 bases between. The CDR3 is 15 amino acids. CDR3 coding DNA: TGTGCCAGCAGTTCCTCCGGAGGGGGCAATCAGCCCCAGCATTTT. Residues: CASSSSGGGNQPQHF.

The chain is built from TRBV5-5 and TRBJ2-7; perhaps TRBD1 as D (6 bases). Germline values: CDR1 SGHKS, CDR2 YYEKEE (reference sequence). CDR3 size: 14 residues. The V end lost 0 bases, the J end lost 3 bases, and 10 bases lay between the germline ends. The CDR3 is CASSLVEGGYEQYF. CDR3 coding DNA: TGTGCCAGCAGCTTGGTCGAAGGGGGCTACGAGCAGTACTTC.

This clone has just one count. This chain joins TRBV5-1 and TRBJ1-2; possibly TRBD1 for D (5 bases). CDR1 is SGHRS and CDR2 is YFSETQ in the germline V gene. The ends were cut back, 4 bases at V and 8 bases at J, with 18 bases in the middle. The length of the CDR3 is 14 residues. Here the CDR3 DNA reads TGCGCCAGCAGCGGCGGGACGGTCGTAGAAGGCTACACCTTC. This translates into CASSGGTVVEGYTF.

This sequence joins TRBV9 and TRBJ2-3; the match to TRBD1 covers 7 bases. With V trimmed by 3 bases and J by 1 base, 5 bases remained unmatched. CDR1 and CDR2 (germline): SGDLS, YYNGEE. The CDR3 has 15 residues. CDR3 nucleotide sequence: TGTGCCAGCAGCGGGGACAGATCCCGCACAGATACGCAGTATTTT. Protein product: CASSGDRSRTDTQYF.

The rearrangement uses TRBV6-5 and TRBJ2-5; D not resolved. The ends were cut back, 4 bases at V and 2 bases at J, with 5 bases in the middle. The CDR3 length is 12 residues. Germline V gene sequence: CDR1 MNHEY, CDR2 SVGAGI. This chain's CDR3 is CASSSGQETQYF. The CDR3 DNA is TGTGCCAGCAGTTCAGGTCAAGAGACCCAGTACTTC.

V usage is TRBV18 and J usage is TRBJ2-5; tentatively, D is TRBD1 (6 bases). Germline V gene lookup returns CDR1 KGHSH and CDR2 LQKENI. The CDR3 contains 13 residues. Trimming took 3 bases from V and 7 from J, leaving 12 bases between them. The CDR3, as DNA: TGTGCCAGCTCACCTTCAGGGGTAGTGACCCAGTACTTC. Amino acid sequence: CASSPSGVVTQYF.

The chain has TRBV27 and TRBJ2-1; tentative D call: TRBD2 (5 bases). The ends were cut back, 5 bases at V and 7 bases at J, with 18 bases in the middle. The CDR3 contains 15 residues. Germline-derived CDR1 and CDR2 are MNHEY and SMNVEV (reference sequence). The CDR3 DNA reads TGTGCCAGCAGTCCGCTGGCTAGCAGTAGGAATGAGCAGTTCTTC. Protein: CASSPLASSRNEQFF.

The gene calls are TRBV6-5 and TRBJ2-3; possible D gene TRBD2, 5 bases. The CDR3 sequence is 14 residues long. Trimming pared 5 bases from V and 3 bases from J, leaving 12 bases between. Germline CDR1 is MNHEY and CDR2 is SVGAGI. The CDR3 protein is CASSRGDPTDTQYF. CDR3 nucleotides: TGTGCCAGCAGTCGGGGAGACCCTACAGATACGCAGTATTTT.

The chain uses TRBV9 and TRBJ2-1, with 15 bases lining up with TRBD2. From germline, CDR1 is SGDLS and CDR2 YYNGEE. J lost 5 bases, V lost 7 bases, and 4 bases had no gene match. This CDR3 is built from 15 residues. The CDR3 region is CASSRTSGGDNEQFF. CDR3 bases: TGTGCCAGCTCACGGACTAGCGGGGGGGACAATGAGCAGTTCTTC. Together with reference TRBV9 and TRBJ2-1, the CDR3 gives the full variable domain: DSGVTQTPKHLITATGQRVTLRCSPRSGDLSVYWYQQSLDQGLQFLIQYYNGEERAKGNILERFSAQQFPDLHSELNLSSLELGDSALYFCASSRTSGGDNEQFFGPGTRLTVL.

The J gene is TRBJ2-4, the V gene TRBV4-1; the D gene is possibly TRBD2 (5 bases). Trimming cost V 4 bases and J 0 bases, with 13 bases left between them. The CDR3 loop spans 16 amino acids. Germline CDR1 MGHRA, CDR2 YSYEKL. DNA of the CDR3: TGCGCCAGCAGCCGCAGTACCGGGAAAGCCAAAAACATTCAGTACTTC. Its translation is CASSRSTGKAKNIQYF.

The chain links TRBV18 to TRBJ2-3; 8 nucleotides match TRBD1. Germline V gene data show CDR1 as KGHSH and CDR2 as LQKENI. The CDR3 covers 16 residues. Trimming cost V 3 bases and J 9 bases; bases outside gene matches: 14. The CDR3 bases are TGTGCCAGCTCACCTAACCCGGGACAGGATGTTTACACGCAGTATTTT. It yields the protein CASSPNPGQDVYTQYF.

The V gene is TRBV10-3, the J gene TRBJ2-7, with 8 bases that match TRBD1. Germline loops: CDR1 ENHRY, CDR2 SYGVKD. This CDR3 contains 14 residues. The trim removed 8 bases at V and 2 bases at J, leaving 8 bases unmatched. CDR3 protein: CAISRVQGAYEQYF. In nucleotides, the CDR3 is TGTGCCATCTCAAGGGTACAGGGGGCCTACGAGCAGTACTTC.

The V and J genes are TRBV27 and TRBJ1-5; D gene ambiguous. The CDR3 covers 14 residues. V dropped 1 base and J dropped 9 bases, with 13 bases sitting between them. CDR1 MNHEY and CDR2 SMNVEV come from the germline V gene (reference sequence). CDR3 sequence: CASSLYKEGGPQHF. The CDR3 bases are TGTGCCAGCAGTTTATATAAGGAGGGCGGGCCCCAGCATTTT.